This T cell receptor beta chain was captured in a study of blood T cell repertoires in COVID-19. About the study: Specimens from acute and convalescent COVID-19 originated in the United States, Italy and Spain.

This clone has a single count. Original handling: Amplification with reference gene primers provided the estimates of nucleated cell counts. The table came from immunoSEQ multiplex PCR; TCRdb's copy has only in-frame clones and leaves some out. That table supplies the V and J calls and clone size; D and trimming were determined from the DNA. The repertoire has 300,000 to 350,000 clones, around nine tenths of them found once; the top ten carry around 3.9%. V shed 1 base and J 0 bases; nucleotides not matched to a gene: 7. CDR3 length: 19 amino acids. Germline V gene sequence: CDR1 SGHVS, CDR2 FQNEAQ. Individuals aged 18 to 89 years were recruited from fewer than 30 US areas. Participants in the exposed group had met a COVID-19 case in the 2 weeks before joining the study.

Sequencing was carried out using PBMCs or T cells enriched from blood (not recorded which). This TCR was sampled from a woman under 40 who had been exposed to COVID-19. This chain connects TRBV7-8 to TRBJ2-1; 12 bases map to TRBD2. CDR3 residues: CASSLGLAGDLASYNEQFF. The CDR3 DNA reads as TGTGCCAGCAGCTTAGGACTAGCGGGGGACCTAGCCTCCTACAATGAGCAGTTCTTC.